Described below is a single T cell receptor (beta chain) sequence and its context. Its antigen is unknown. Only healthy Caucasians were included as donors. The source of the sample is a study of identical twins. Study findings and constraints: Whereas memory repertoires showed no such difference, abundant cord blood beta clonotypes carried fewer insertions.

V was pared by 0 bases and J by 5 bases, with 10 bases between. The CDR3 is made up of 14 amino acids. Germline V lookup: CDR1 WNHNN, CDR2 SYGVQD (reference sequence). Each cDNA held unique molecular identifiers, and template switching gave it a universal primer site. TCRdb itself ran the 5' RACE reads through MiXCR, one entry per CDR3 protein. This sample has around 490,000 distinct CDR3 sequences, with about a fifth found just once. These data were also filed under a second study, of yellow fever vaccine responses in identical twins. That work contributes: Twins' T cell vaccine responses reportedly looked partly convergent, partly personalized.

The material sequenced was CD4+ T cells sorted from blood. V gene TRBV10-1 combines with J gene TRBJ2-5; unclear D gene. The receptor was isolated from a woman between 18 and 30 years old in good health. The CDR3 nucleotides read TGCGCCAGCAGTGAGTCGATTTCAGCTGAGACCCAGTACTTC. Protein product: CASSESISAETQYF.